A single sample gave rise to the 25 T cell receptor beta chains below, sequenced in a study of blood T cell repertoires in COVID-19. Produced via immunoSEQ multiplex PCR; TCRdb's table is partial and in-frame only. The sample has about 280,000 clones, about four fifths seen once. Sequences were obtained from PBMCs or T cells enriched from blood (not recorded which). The receptor source for this set is a middle-aged man who had been exposed to COVID-19.

In its sample, this clone was seen once. The chain joins TRBV24-1 to TRBJ2-3; 10 nucleotides agree with TRBD1. Looked up from germline, CDR1 is KGHDR and CDR2 is SFDVKD. The CDR3 loop spans 15 amino acids. Trimming removed 4 bases from V and 5 bases from J; junction bases left unmatched: 5. CDR3 in amino acids: CATSEGQGGGDTQYF. In DNA form, the CDR3 reads TGTGCCACCAGTGAAGGACAGGGGGGCGGAGATACGCAGTATTTT.

The chain uses TRBV9 and TRBJ2-7; 8 positions agree with TRBD1. The CDR3 covers 16 residues. V lost 0 bases and J lost 0; bases outside the gene matches: 5. Germline-derived CDR1 and CDR2 are SGDLS and YYNGEE. CDR3 bases: TGTGCCAGCAGCGTAGAAGGGGACAGGAGCTCCTACGAGCAGTACTTC. This encodes CASSVEGDRSSYEQYF.

Here the CDR3 reads CASSILRTHADTQYF. The CDR3 nucleotides read TGTGCCAGCAGTATCCTCAGGACTCACGCAGATACGCAGTATTTT. The chain joins TRBV14 to TRBJ2-3, with D possibly TRBD2 on 5 matching bases. Looked up from germline, CDR1 is SGHDN and CDR2 is FVKESK. V was trimmed by 6 bases and J by 4 bases, leaving 17 bases between them. CDR3 length: 15 residues.

This sequence joins TRBV5-1 and TRBJ2-5, with TRBD2 as a possible D gene (6 bases). CDR1 and CDR2 from the germline V gene are SGHRS and YFSETQ. Trimming took off 2 bases at V and 2 bases at J, with 10 bases between the two ends. The CDR3 covers 14 residues. The CDR3 is CASSFGDSQETQYF. In DNA, the CDR3 is TGCGCCAGCAGCTTTGGGGACTCGCAAGAGACCCAGTACTTC. Looking up the rest from reference TRBV5-1 and TRBJ2-5 gives the full variable domain: KAGVTQTPRYLIKTRGQQVTLSCSPISGHRSVSWYQQTPGQGLQFLFEYFSETQRNKGNFPGRFSGRQFSNSRSEMNVSTLELGDSALYLCASSFGDSQETQYFGPGTRLLVL.

The chain combines TRBV6-5 with TRBJ2-7, with a weak D call TRBD2 (7 bases). In germline, CDR1 is MNHEY, CDR2 SVGAGI. Between the trimmed V and J ends, which lost 7 bases and 4 bases, there was a span of 20 bases. There are 15 residues in the CDR3. The CDR3 loop reads CASTNGGGGRYEQYF. CDR3 DNA: TGTGCCAGCACCAATGGGGGGGGCGGACGTTACGAGCAGTACTTC.

This chain links TRBV3-1 (or the pseudogene TRBV3-2) with TRBJ1-2; 8 nucleotides line up with TRBD1. The CDR3 runs to 16 residues. J was trimmed by 8 bases and V by 0 bases; bases with no gene match: 11. In germline, CDR1 is LGHDT, CDR2 YNNKEL (reference sequence). CDR3 protein: CASSQDFARQGIGYTF. Here the CDR3 DNA reads TGTGCCAGCAGCCAAGATTTCGCGCGACAGGGGATAGGCTACACCTTC.

The count of this clone is one. The V gene is TRBV13, the J gene TRBJ2-7; 7 nucleotides line up with TRBD2. In germline, CDR1 is PRHDT, CDR2 FYEKMQ (reference sequence). V shed 5 bases and J 3 bases; nucleotides not matched to a gene: 10. CDR3 length: 15 amino acids. The CDR3 DNA follows: TGTGCCAGCAGCCTAATAAGTGGGGGGGGCTACGAGCAGTACTTC. This encodes CASSLISGGGYEQYF.

V is TRBV5-6 and J is TRBJ2-7; 8 nucleotides align to TRBD1. Looked up from germline, CDR1 is SGHDT and CDR2 is YYEEEE. The CDR3 length is 17 residues. Trimming removed 7 bases from V and 4 bases from J; junction bases left unmatched: 19. The CDR3 is CASHRPAGGEARYEQYF. DNA for the CDR3: TGTGCCAGCCACCGGCCGGCAGGGGGCGAGGCGCGGTACGAGCAGTACTTC. Full variable domain (outside the CDR3, taken from reference TRBV5-6 and TRBJ2-7): DAGVTQSPTHLIKTRGQQVTLRCSPKSGHDTVSWYQQALGQGPQFIFQYYEEEERQRGNFPDRFSGHQFPNYSSELNVNALLLGDSALYLCASHRPAGGEARYEQYFGPGTRLTVT.

The chain combines TRBV9 with TRBJ2-6; 8 bases map to TRBD1. From germline, CDR1 is SGDLS and CDR2 YYNGEE. V shed 3 bases and J 0 bases; nucleotides not matched to a gene: 2. CDR3 length: 16 amino acids. The CDR3 reads CASSGTGSSGANVLTF. The CDR3 nucleotides read TGTGCCAGCAGCGGGACAGGGAGCTCTGGGGCCAACGTCCTGACTTTC.

This clone has only one observation. V and J are TRBV7-3 and TRBJ2-7; no definite D call. This CDR3 contains 14 residues. The germline CDR1 and CDR2 sequences are SGHTA and FQGTGA. V shed 0 bases and J shed 2 bases, with 8 bases lying between them. CDR3 DNA sequence: TGTGCCAGCAGCTTAACGGGCGATACCTACGAGCAGTACTTC. Protein sequence: CASSLTGDTYEQYF. Full variable domain (missing parts from reference TRBV7-3 and TRBJ2-7): GAGVSQTPSNKVTEKGKYVELRCDPISGHTALYWYRQSLGQGPEFLIYFQGTGAADDSGLPNDRFFAVRPEGSVSTLKIQRTERGDSAVYLCASSLTGDTYEQYFGPGTRLTVT.

The V and J genes are TRBV11-2 and TRBJ1-3; maybe TRBD1 (6 bases). Trimming cost V 3 bases and J 4 bases, with 16 bases left between them. The CDR3 is 16 residues long. Germline-derived CDR1 and CDR2 are SGHAT and FQNNGV. CDR3: CASSFLAWTDGNTIYF. The CDR3 region has the DNA TGTGCCAGCAGCTTTCTTGCCTGGACAGACGGAAACACCATATATTTT.

CDR3 sequence (DNA): TGCGCCAGCAGCTCCGGGACTAGCGGGAGTAGCGGTGAGCAGTTCTTC. This translates into CASSSGTSGSSGEQFF. This sequence joins TRBV5-1 and TRBJ2-1; 14 nucleotides match TRBD2. The CDR3 runs 16 residues. The V segment lost 3 bases and the J segment 9 bases; nucleotides outside the gene matches: 8. Germline lookup yields CDR1 SGHRS and CDR2 YFSETQ.

The chain carries TRBV11-1 and TRBJ2-5, with a tentative D call TRBD1 (6 bases). Germline values: CDR1 SGHAT, CDR2 FQDESV (reference sequence). The CDR3 totals 16 residues. The ends were cut back, 5 bases at V and 3 bases at J, with 19 bases in the middle. CDR3 in DNA: TGTGCCAGCAGCCCACTTCCGGGACACCAGAAAGAGACCCAGTACTTC. Protein product: CASSPLPGHQKETQYF.

This chain links TRBV27 with TRBJ2-3, with D possibly being TRBD2 (6 bases). CDR3 length: 14 amino acids. The V gene's germline CDR1 is MNHEY and CDR2 SMNVEV (reference sequence). V was shortened by 5 bases and J by 1 base, with 10 bases between the two germline ends. CDR3 amino acids: CASSRRDGTDTQYF. For the CDR3, the DNA is TGTGCCAGCAGTCGGAGGGACGGCACAGATACGCAGTATTTT.

V usage is TRBV18 and J usage is TRBJ2-5; 7 bases are shared with TRBD1. In germline, CDR1 is KGHSH, CDR2 LQKENI. The ends lost 3 bases at V and 3 bases at J; junction bases unmatched: 7. CDR3 length: 15 amino acids. The CDR3 reads CASSPSLGQEETQYF. Written as DNA, the CDR3 is TGTGCCAGCTCACCGTCACTTGGACAGGAAGAGACCCAGTACTTC.

The CDR3 is CASSPSTTGGVEPQHF. CDR3 nucleotides: TGTGCCAGTAGTCCCTCCACGACAGGGGGCGTCGAGCCCCAGCATTTT. J is TRBJ1-5 and V is TRBV19; TRBD1 agrees at 10 bases. V trimming: 5 bases; J trimming: 8 bases; junction bases outside the gene matches: 12. The CDR3 is 16 amino acids. CDR1 is LNHDA, CDR2 SQIVND, per germline (reference sequence).

A note on this clone: Germline and junction disagree at one end, which may indicate a read error. J is TRBJ2-1 and V is TRBV2; TRBD2 agrees at 7 bases. Per the germline V gene, CDR1 is SNHLY and CDR2 is FYNNEI. The CDR3 is made up of 15 amino acids. CDR3 in DNA: TGTGCCAGCAGTAGACAAGGACTAGGCCGGCCACGATCTCTCTTC. Encoded protein: CASSRQGLGRPRSLF.

This sequence joins TRBV4-1 and TRBJ2-7; 8 bases are a match to TRBD1. This CDR3 is 16 amino acids long. The V gene end was trimmed by 1 base and the J gene end by 4 bases; junction bases not matched to a gene: 9. CDR1 is MGHRA and CDR2 is YSYEKL in the germline V gene. CDR3 bases: TGCGCCAGCAGCCAAGGTCTGACAGGGGCGGGGTACGAGCAGTACTTC. It translates to CASSQGLTGAGYEQYF.

The rearrangement links TRBV20-1 to TRBJ2-1; no reliable D call. Germline CDR1 reads DFQATT; CDR2 reads SNEGSKA (reference sequence). The germline V and J ends were trimmed by 5 bases and 7 bases, with 9 bases remaining between them. CDR3 length: 11 amino acids. The CDR3 DNA sequence: TGCAGTGCTCCTACTTTTAATGAGCAGTTCTTC. Its protein product is CSAPTFNEQFF.

This clone was observed at least ten times. The J gene is TRBJ1-2, the V gene TRBV3-1 (or the pseudogene TRBV3-2); D not resolved. Germline lookup yields CDR1 LGHDT and CDR2 YNNKEL (reference sequence). The V gene lost 1 base and the J gene lost 7 bases, with 13 bases spanning the gap. The CDR3 spans 14 residues. The CDR3 here is CASSQGVSGAGYTF. The CDR3 DNA is TGTGCCAGCAGCCAAGGGGTTTCGGGTGCTGGCTACACCTTC.

The chain links TRBV24-1 to TRBJ1-2; no reliable D call. The CDR3 loop spans 14 amino acids. The V end was cut by 4 bases, the J end by 3 bases, with 11 bases between. Per the germline V gene, CDR1 is KGHDR and CDR2 is SFDVKD. The CDR3 spells CATSDPPKHYGYTF. The CDR3 DNA reads TGTGCCACCAGTGACCCCCCAAAGCACTATGGCTACACCTTC.

The chain joins TRBV10-3 to TRBJ1-3; 7 bases are shared with TRBD1. The CDR3 is made up of 14 amino acids. With V trimmed by 6 bases and J by 1 base, 3 bases remained unmatched. Germline CDR1 and CDR2: ENHRY and SYGVKD. DNA of the CDR3: TGTGCCATCAGACCGACAGGGTCTGGAAACACCATATATTTT. Translating it yields CAIRPTGSGNTIYF.

The chain joins TRBV3-1 (or the pseudogene TRBV3-2) to TRBJ2-3; a possible D gene is TRBD2 (6 bases). The CDR3 has 16 residues. Per the germline V gene, CDR1 is LGHDT and CDR2 is YNNKEL (reference sequence). The germline V and J ends were trimmed by 2 bases and 2 bases, with 14 bases remaining between them. Written as DNA, the CDR3 is TGTGCCAGCAGCCAATCAGGGACTCGTGTCACAGATACGCAGTATTTT. Translating gives CASSQSGTRVTDTQYF.

The chain uses TRBV6-5 and TRBJ2-1; 7 bases align to TRBD2. Germline-derived CDR1 and CDR2 are MNHEY and SVGAGI. The CDR3 sequence is 16 residues long. Losses at the gene ends were 0 bases for V and 7 bases for J; bases not matched to a gene: 9. The CDR3 protein is CASSYSTGGGRNEQFF. The CDR3 DNA sequence: TGTGCCAGCAGTTACTCGACGGGAGGAGGTAGAAATGAGCAGTTCTTC.

V and J are TRBV30 and TRBJ1-2, with TRBD1 matching 7 bases. The CDR3 length is 13 residues. The ends lost 4 bases at V and 8 bases at J; junction bases unmatched: 10. Germline V gives CDR1 GTSNPN, CDR2 SVGIG (reference sequence). CDR3 in amino acids: CAWIAGGLVGYTF. The CDR3 region has the DNA TGTGCCTGGATCGCAGGGGGTCTGGTAGGCTACACCTTC.